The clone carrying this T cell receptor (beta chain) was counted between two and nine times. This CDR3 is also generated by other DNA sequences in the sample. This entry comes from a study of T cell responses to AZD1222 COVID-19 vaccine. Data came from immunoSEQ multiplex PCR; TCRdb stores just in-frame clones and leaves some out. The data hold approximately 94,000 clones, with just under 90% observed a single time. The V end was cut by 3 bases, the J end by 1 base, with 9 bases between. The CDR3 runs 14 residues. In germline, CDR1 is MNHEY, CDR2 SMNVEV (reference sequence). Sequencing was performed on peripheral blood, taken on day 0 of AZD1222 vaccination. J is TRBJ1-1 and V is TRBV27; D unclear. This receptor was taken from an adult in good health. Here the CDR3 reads CASSFKGRNTEAFF. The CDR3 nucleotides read TGTGCCAGCAGTTTCAAGGGCAGGAACACTGAAGCTTTCTTT.